This TCR beta chain was identified in a study of T-cell reconstitution after alpha-beta-depleted transplantation in children. Germline CDR1 is SGHRS and CDR2 is YFSETQ. The CDR3 length is 17 residues. The ends lost 4 bases at V and 3 bases at J; junction bases unmatched: 14. Study results and limitations: Some patients owed their high day-60 TCRbeta diversity to surviving recipient T cells and thymic progenitors.

Unique molecular identifiers were used in preparing the TCRbeta library. TCRdb redid the calling of the PCR reads with MiXCR, one entry per CDR3 protein. The sample yields roughly 280,000 distinct CDR3 sequences, around a tenth seen once. This clonotype showed up many times. Its antigen remains unknown. The clonotype originates from a male patient aged 2-15 years who had a stem cell transplant for chronic granulomatous disease, so the T cells may come from the graft donor. This specimen consisted of peripheral blood, obtained 180 days after TCRalphabeta/CD19-depleted stem cell transplant. The V call is TRBV5-1, the J call TRBJ2-7, with 9 positions matching TRBD2. Written as DNA, the CDR3 is TGCGCCAGCAGCGCCGTTGCCCGCAGGACTAGCGACTACGAGCAGTACTTC. Its translation: CASSAVARRTSDYEQYF. Filled out from reference TRBV5-1 and TRBJ2-7, the complete variable domain reads KAGVTQTPRYLIKTRGQQVTLSCSPISGHRSVSWYQQTPGQGLQFLFEYFSETQRNKGNFPGRFSGRQFSNSRSEMNVSTLELGDSALYLCASSAVARRTSDYEQYFGPGTRLTVT.